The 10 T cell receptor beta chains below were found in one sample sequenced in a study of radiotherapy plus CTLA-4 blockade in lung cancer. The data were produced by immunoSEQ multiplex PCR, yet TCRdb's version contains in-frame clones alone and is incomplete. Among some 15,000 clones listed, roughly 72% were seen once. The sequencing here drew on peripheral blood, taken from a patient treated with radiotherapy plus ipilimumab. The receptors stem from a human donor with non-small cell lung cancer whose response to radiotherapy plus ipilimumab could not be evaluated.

The CDR3 DNA follows: TGTGCCAGCAGCTTACAGGTGAACACCGGGGAGCTGTTTTTT. It specifies CASSLQVNTGELFF. The chain employs TRBV7-2 and TRBJ2-2; D not certain. CDR1 is SGHTA, CDR2 FQGNSA, per germline. The V end was cut by 2 bases, the J end by 1 base, with 5 bases between. This CDR3 region has 14 residues.

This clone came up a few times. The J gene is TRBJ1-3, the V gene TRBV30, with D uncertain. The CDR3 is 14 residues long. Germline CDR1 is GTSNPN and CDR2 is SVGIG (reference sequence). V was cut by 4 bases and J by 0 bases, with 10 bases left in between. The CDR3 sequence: CAWIWENSGNTIYF. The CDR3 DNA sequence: TGTGCCTGGATTTGGGAGAACTCTGGAAACACCATATATTTT.

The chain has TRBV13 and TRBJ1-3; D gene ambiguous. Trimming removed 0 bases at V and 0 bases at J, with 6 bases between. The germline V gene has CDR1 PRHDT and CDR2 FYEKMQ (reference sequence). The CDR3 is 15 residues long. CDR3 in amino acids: CASSLGVSSGNTIYF. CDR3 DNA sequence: TGTGCCAGCAGCTTAGGGGTTAGCTCTGGAAACACCATATATTTT.

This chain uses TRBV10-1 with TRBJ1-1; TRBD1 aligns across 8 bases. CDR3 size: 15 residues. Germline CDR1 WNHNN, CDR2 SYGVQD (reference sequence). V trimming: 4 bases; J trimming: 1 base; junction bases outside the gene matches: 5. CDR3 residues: CASSGLGTGNTEAFF. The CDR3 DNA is TGCGCCAGCAGTGGATTAGGGACAGGGAACACTGAAGCTTTCTTT.

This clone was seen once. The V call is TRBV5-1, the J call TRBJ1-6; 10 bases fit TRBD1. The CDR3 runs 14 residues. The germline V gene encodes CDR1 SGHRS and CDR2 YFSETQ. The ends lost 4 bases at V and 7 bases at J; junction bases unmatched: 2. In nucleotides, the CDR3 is TGCGCCAGCAGCCCGGGACAGGGGAATTCACCCCTCCACTTT. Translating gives CASSPGQGNSPLHF.

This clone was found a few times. For the CDR3, the DNA is TGCGCCAGCAACGACAGGGTTGGCACTGAAGCTTTCTTT. Translated: CASNDRVGTEAFF. V and J are TRBV4-1 and TRBJ1-1; 7 bases align to TRBD1. CDR3 length equals 13 residues. Germline assignment: CDR1 MGHRA and CDR2 YSYEKL. Losses at the gene ends were 7 bases for V and 4 bases for J; bases not matched to a gene: 6.

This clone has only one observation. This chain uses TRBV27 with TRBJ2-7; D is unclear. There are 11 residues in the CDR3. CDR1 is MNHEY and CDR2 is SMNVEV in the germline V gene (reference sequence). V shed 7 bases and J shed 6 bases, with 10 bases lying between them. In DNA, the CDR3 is TGTGCCAGCAAGTGGAGAATCGAGCAGTACTTC. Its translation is CASKWRIEQYF.

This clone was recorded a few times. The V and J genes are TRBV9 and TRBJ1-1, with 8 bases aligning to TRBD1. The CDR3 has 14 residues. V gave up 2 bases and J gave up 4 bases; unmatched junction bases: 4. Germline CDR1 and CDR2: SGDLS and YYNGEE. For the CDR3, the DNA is TGTGCCAGCAGCGTCCTTGGACAGGGCACTGAAGCTTTCTTT. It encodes CASSVLGQGTEAFF.

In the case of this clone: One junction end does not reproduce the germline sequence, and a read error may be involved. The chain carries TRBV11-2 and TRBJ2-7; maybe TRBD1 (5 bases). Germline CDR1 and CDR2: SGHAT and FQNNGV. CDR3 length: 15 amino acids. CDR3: CASSLDGVGDYEQYF. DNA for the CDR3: TGTGCCAGCAGCCTAGATGGGGTAGGGGACTACGAGCAGTACTTC.

CDR3 sequence (DNA): TGCGCCAGCAGCTTAACAGCAACTAATGAAAAACTGTTTTTT. This translates into CASSLTATNEKLFF. The V gene is TRBV5-1, the J gene TRBJ1-4; D ambiguous. This CDR3 comprises 14 residues. Trimming removed 2 bases from V and 0 bases from J, with 5 bases in between. Germline V gene data show CDR1 as SGHRS and CDR2 as YFSETQ. Drawing the rest from reference TRBV5-1 and TRBJ1-4, the complete variable domain is KAGVTQTPRYLIKTRGQQVTLSCSPISGHRSVSWYQQTPGQGLQFLFEYFSETQRNKGNFPGRFSGRQFSNSRSEMNVSTLELGDSALYLCASSLTATNEKLFFGSGTQLSVL.